This TCR beta chain derives from a study of B cell selection in AIRE deficiency. Germline values: CDR1 MNHNS, CDR2 SASEGT. The CDR3 consists of 15 residues. V lost 7 bases and J lost 2, with 17 bases in between. Study findings and constraints: Patient Tconv cells held roughly 28% of Treg sequences shared by healthy donors. Shared Treg sequences had shorter CDR3s, biased toward rearrangements with few non-templated insertions. With only TCRbeta sequenced, around 40% of shared healthy Treg sequences overlapped Tconv.

Repertoires were generated with immunoSEQ multiplex PCR, while TCRdb's copy carries only in-frame clones and drops some. The sample yields about 24,000 clones, less than 97% seen once. With respect to this clone: Its antigen is still unknown.

The sorted conventional CD4 T cells were gated as CD4+CD127+. Healthy unrelated donors supplied the control samples. The chain has TRBV6-1 and TRBJ1-2; D gene uncertain. This sequence was found in a human donor in good health. The sequenced sample consisted of CD4+CD127+ conventional T cells sorted from PBMCs. The CDR3 sequence is CASTPREEGNYGYTF. In DNA form, the CDR3 reads TGTGCCAGCACCCCGCGGGAGGAAGGCAACTATGGCTACACCTTC.